The 29 T cell receptor beta chains below were found in one sample sequenced in a study of T cells in Graves' hyperthyroidism and ophthalmopathy (dated by TCRdb to between 2018 and 2020). The protocol used for the library was multiplex PCR. Sequencing instrument: Illumina HiSeq 2000. The TCR beta CDR3 regions were amplified from RNA transcripts. A first-round RT-PCR of the TCR CDR3 used the HTBI primer set with the Qiagen OneStep RT-PCR kit. TCRdb reworked the public reads: Q25 trimming with fastp, MiXCR clone assembly, productive beta chains retained. CDR3 protein sequences are deduplicated, and each keeps its most common genes and DNA. This sample is represented by a few hundred thousand distinct CDR3 sequences; 14% to 15% of them were singletons. The ten most abundant clones make up about 31% of the sample. Sequencing was carried out using blood. The source is a woman aged 25-40 years with Graves' hyperthyroidism.

This clonotype was seen ten or more times. The chain links TRBV3-1 to TRBJ2-2; a weak D match, TRBD1 (6 bases). CDR1 is LGHDT, CDR2 YNNKEL, per germline (reference sequence). The length of the CDR3 is 15 residues. V was clipped by 6 bases and J by 0 bases, with 11 bases between them. The CDR3 DNA reads as TGTGCCAGCAGACACGGGACATCGAACACCGGGGAGCTGTTTTTT. It specifies CASRHGTSNTGELFF. The full variable domain, with the rest looked up from reference TRBV3-1 and TRBJ2-2, is DTAVSQTPKYLVTQMGNDKSIKCEQNLGHDTMYWYKQDSKKFLKIMFSYNNKELIINETVPNRFSPKSPDKAHLNLHINSLELGDSAVYFCASRHGTSNTGELFFGEGSRLTVL.

This sequence joins TRBV28 and TRBJ1-2; D may be TRBD1 (5 bases). V was pared by 6 bases and J by 7 bases, with 15 bases between. This CDR3 contains 13 residues. Germline CDR1 MDHEN, CDR2 SYDVKM. The CDR3, as DNA: TGTGCCAGCAGCCTCAGTCGGGGGTTTGGCTACACCTTC. Its translation: CASSLSRGFGYTF.

This clonotype was detected many times. V and J are TRBV7-2 and TRBJ2-2; 8 bases fit TRBD1. The CDR3 covers 16 residues. Germline lookup yields CDR1 SGHTA and CDR2 FQGNSA. V gave up 3 bases and J gave up 5 bases; unmatched junction bases: 8. CDR3 sequence (DNA): TGTGCCAGCAGCTTCAGACAGGGGTCGCTTACCGGGGAGCTGTTTTTT. Residues: CASSFRQGSLTGELFF.

V usage is TRBV20-1 and J usage is TRBJ2-2; a weak D match, TRBD2 (6 bases). Trimming shortened V by 6 bases and J by 2 bases, and 13 bases separated the two germline ends. CDR3 length: 14 residues. Germline V gene data show CDR1 as DFQATT and CDR2 as SNEGSKA (reference sequence). CDR3 nucleotide sequence: TGCAGTGCGGGGGGTCTATTAAACACCGGGGAGCTGTTTTTT. Translating it yields CSAGGLLNTGELFF.

This clonotype showed up many times. The chain uses TRBV9 and TRBJ1-6; D not certain. With 4 bases removed from V and 7 bases from J, the gap between germline ends came to 9 bases. The germline V gene encodes CDR1 SGDLS and CDR2 YYNGEE. CDR3 length equals 13 residues. The chain's CDR3 is CASSNRGNSPLHF. The DNA of the CDR3 is TGTGCCAGCAGCAACAGAGGCAATTCACCCCTCCACTTT.

This clonotype occurred a few times. The rearrangement links TRBV4-1 to TRBJ1-1, with D tentatively TRBD1 (6 bases). Trimming removed 0 bases at V and 1 base at J, with 15 bases between. Per germline, CDR1 MGHRA and CDR2 YSYEKL. This CDR3 comprises 17 residues. The CDR3 DNA sequence: TGCGCCAGCAGCCAAGAGGCCTGGGGCAGGGGGAACACTGAAGCTTTCTTT. Its translation is CASSQEAWGRGNTEAFF.

The chain employs TRBV5-1 and TRBJ2-7; TRBD1 matches 7 bases. Germline V gives CDR1 SGHRS, CDR2 YFSETQ. The CDR3 is made up of 15 amino acids. Trimming removed 0 bases from V and 5 bases from J; junction bases left unmatched: 8. In DNA, the CDR3 is TGCGCCAGCAGCTTGGGTGTGAGAGGGGGCGACGAGCAGTACTTC. This encodes CASSLGVRGGDEQYF.

This clonotype came up many times. The genes are TRBV3-1 and TRBJ2-3; possibly TRBD2 for D (6 bases). The CDR3 extends over 15 amino acids. Trimming cost V 0 bases and J 8 bases, with 15 bases left between them. CDR1 is LGHDT, CDR2 YNNKEL, per germline (reference sequence). CDR3 in DNA: TGTGCCAGCAGCCAAGATTTTGGCGGGATAGGTACGCAGTATTTT. It translates to CASSQDFGGIGTQYF.

V and J are TRBV30 and TRBJ2-3; the D gene is possibly TRBD2 (6 bases). V was cut by 6 bases and J by 4 bases, with 17 bases left in between. Per germline, CDR1 GTSNPN and CDR2 SVGIG (reference sequence). The length of the CDR3 is 14 residues. The CDR3 DNA sequence: TGTGCCTGTTCGGGGGTGGGAGGCTCAGATACGCAGTATTTT. It is translated as CACSGVGGSDTQYF.

The table lists this clonotype with many counts. The chain recombines TRBV2 with TRBJ2-1; 10 nucleotides match TRBD2. Trimming removed 0 bases from V and 6 bases from J; junction bases left unmatched: 5. Germline V CDR1 and CDR2: SNHLY, FYNNEI. This CDR3 region has 16 residues. CDR3 loop: CASSEAGTSGTNEQFF. The CDR3 bases are TGTGCCAGCAGTGAAGCCGGAACTAGCGGGACCAATGAGCAGTTCTTC.

V usage is TRBV5-1 and J usage is TRBJ2-3; the D is unclear. The ends were cut back, 3 bases at V and 4 bases at J, with 18 bases in the middle. Germline V lookup: CDR1 SGHRS, CDR2 YFSETQ. CDR3 size: 16 residues. CDR3: CASSSTSSGGPDTQYF. In nucleotides, the CDR3 is TGCGCCAGCAGCTCGACCTCTTCAGGTGGGCCAGATACGCAGTATTTT.

This clonotype has more than one count but fewer than ten. V gene TRBV9 combines with J gene TRBJ2-5, with D possibly TRBD2 on 7 matching bases. Germline V gives CDR1 SGDLS, CDR2 YYNGEE. The CDR3 covers 14 residues. The germline V and J ends were trimmed by 3 bases and 5 bases, with 14 bases remaining between them. The CDR3 loop reads CASSEGGRRETQYF. The CDR3, as DNA: TGTGCCAGCAGCGAGGGGGGGAGACGGGAGACCCAGTACTTC.

The chain joins TRBV27 to TRBJ2-3, with unresolved D. With 4 bases removed from V and 2 bases from J, the gap between germline ends came to 13 bases. CDR1 and CDR2 from the germline V gene are MNHEY and SMNVEV (reference sequence). The CDR3 has 15 amino acids. This CDR3 is CASSSPGRITDTQYF. The CDR3 coding sequence is TGTGCCAGCAGTTCCCCCGGGCGGATCACAGATACGCAGTATTTT.

This clonotype appeared many times. This rearrangement joins TRBV24-1 to TRBJ2-1; D ambiguous. Germline V gene lookup returns CDR1 KGHDR and CDR2 SFDVKD. The CDR3 loop spans 14 amino acids. The V end lost 4 bases, the J end lost 0 bases, and 6 bases lay between the germline ends. The DNA for the CDR3 is TGTGCCACCAGTGACAACCTCTCCTACAATGAGCAGTTCTTC. This encodes CATSDNLSYNEQFF.

This clonotype occurred many times. The genes are TRBV12-3 or TRBV12-4 and TRBJ2-2; TRBD2 agrees at 8 bases. The CDR3 spans 17 residues. After removal of 4 bases from V and 1 base from J, the junction contained 8 bases not matched to a gene. The CDR3: CASSWRGRPENTGELFF. In DNA, the CDR3 is TGTGCCAGCAGTTGGCGCGGGAGGCCAGAGAACACCGGGGAGCTGTTTTTT.

This clonotype occurred a few times. The chain is built from TRBV5-1 and TRBJ1-3; no reliable D call. V dropped 0 bases and J dropped 4 bases, with 8 bases sitting between them. The CDR3 is 14 residues long. Germline values: CDR1 SGHRS, CDR2 YFSETQ. Written as DNA, the CDR3 is TGCGCCAGCAGCTTGGATGGAGGGGGAAACACCATATATTTT. This codes for CASSLDGGGNTIYF.

The sample holds many counts of this clonotype. The rearrangement links TRBV2 to TRBJ2-5, with TRBD2 as a possible D gene (6 bases). Germline values: CDR1 SNHLY, CDR2 FYNNEI. V lost 5 bases and J 2 bases, leaving 12 bases between the germline ends. CDR3 length: 14 amino acids. DNA for the CDR3: TGTGCCAGCAGTCTTTTAGCGGCTCAAGAGACCCAGTACTTC. The encoded protein is CASSLLAAQETQYF. The whole variable domain, remainder taken from reference TRBV2 and TRBJ2-5, is EPEVTQTPSHQVTQMGQEVILRCVPISNHLYFYWYRQILGQKVEFLVSFYNNEISEKSEIFDDQFSVERPDGSNFTLKIRSTKLEDSAMYFCASSLLAAQETQYFGPGTRLLVL.

This clonotype has a count of ten or more. This chain joins TRBV29-1 and TRBJ2-5, with 11 bases identical to TRBD2. V trimming: 4 bases; J trimming: 0 bases; junction bases outside the gene matches: 7. The CDR3 is 16 residues long. Germline values: CDR1 SQVTM, CDR2 ANQGSEA. The CDR3 sequence: CSVGPGLAGYQETQYF. DNA of the CDR3: TGCAGCGTTGGCCCCGGACTAGCGGGCTACCAAGAGACCCAGTACTTC.

This clonotype was detected ten times or more. The chain employs TRBV18 and TRBJ1-1, with 8 bases that match TRBD1. This CDR3 has 14 amino acids. CDR1 KGHSH and CDR2 LQKENI come from the germline V gene. Unmatched junction bases numbered 6, after V lost 3 bases and J lost 6 bases. The CDR3 is CASSPDRGGPEAFF. DNA for the CDR3: TGTGCCAGCTCACCTGACAGGGGCGGGCCTGAAGCTTTCTTT.

Of note for this clonotype: One end of the junction does not line up with germline, which may come from a read error. V gene TRBV19 combines with J gene TRBJ1-5; 9 bases fit TRBD1. From germline, CDR1 is LNHDA and CDR2 SQIVND (reference sequence). The CDR3 runs to 14 residues. The CDR3 is CASSGGTGNQPQHF. CDR3 DNA sequence: TGTGCCAGTAGTGGTGGGACAGGGAATCAGCCCCAACATTTT. The variable domain in full, completed from reference TRBV19 and TRBJ1-5, reads DGGITQSPKYLFRKEGQNVTLSCEQNLNHDAMYWYRQDPGQGLRLIYYSQIVNDFQKGDIAEGYSVSREKKESFPLTVTSAQKNPTAFYLCASSGGTGNQPQHFGDGTRLSIL.

This clonotype showed up just a few times. The rearrangement links TRBV2 to TRBJ2-6; D could derive from TRBD1 or TRBD2 (7 bases each). This CDR3 contains 15 residues. The V gene's germline CDR1 is SNHLY and CDR2 FYNNEI. Between the trimmed V and J ends, which lost 6 bases and 2 bases, there was a span of 11 bases. CDR3 in amino acids: CASRAGQPGANVLTF. The CDR3 DNA reads TGTGCCAGCAGAGCGGGACAGCCTGGGGCCAACGTCCTGACTTTC.

This sequence joins TRBV25-1 and TRBJ2-5, with 7 nucleotides matching TRBD2. The CDR3 loop spans 13 amino acids. CDR1 is MGHDK and CDR2 is SYGVNS in the germline V gene. J gave up 10 bases and V 4 bases, and 9 bases lay outside the gene matches. The CDR3: CASSARGGGDQYF. Here the CDR3 DNA reads TGTGCCAGCAGTGCCCGTGGGGGAGGGGACCAGTACTTC. Together with reference TRBV25-1 and TRBJ2-5, the CDR3 gives the full variable domain: EADIYQTPRYLVIGTGKKITLECSQTMGHDKMYWYQQDPGMELHLIHYSYGVNSTEKGDLSSESTVSRIRTEHFPLTLESARPSHTSQYLCASSARGGGDQYFGPGTRLLVL.

This clonotype was counted many times. This sequence joins TRBV7-2 and TRBJ1-2; TRBD1 might be the D (5 bases). Per the germline V gene, CDR1 is SGHTA and CDR2 is FQGNSA. The V gene lost 1 base and the J gene lost 4 bases, with 10 bases spanning the gap. This CDR3 spans 14 amino acids. The CDR3: CASSLVGAVYGYTF. CDR3 DNA sequence: TGTGCCAGCAGCTTAGTAGGGGCGGTCTATGGCTACACCTTC.

V is TRBV12-3 or TRBV12-4 and J is TRBJ1-5; D is undetermined. There are 14 residues in the CDR3. The germline V and J ends were trimmed by 7 bases and 9 bases, with 19 bases remaining between them. CDR3 DNA sequence: TGTGCCAGCACCACCAACTTCATAGCGGGGCCCCAGCATTTT. Its protein product is CASTTNFIAGPQHF.

This chain joins TRBV5-4 and TRBJ1-2; D gene uncertain. Germline V gene sequence: CDR1 SGHNT, CDR2 YYREEE (reference sequence). The CDR3 extends over 14 amino acids. V was pared by 3 bases and J by 1 base, with 10 bases between. The CDR3 here is CASSSDVFNYGYTF. The CDR3 DNA is TGTGCCAGCAGCTCGGACGTATTTAACTATGGCTACACCTTC.

At least ten counts were recorded for this clonotype. The chain employs TRBV5-6 and TRBJ2-7, with D possibly matching TRBD1 (6 bases). The germline CDR1 and CDR2 sequences are SGHDT and YYEEEE. The CDR3 extends over 16 amino acids. V was shortened by 1 base and J by 3 bases, with 17 bases between the two germline ends. In DNA form, the CDR3 reads TGTGCCAGCAGCTTGATCCGGCGGACAGCAAGCTACGAGCAGTACTTC. Protein product: CASSLIRRTASYEQYF.

This clonotype was recorded a few times. CDR3 DNA sequence: TGTGCCAGCAGCCCCGGGATCTATCAAGAGACCCAGTACTTC. It specifies CASSPGIYQETQYF. J is TRBJ2-5 and V is TRBV6-1; D might be TRBD2 (5 bases). CDR3 size: 14 residues. Germline lookup yields CDR1 MNHNS and CDR2 SASEGT. Trimming removed 6 bases from V and 2 bases from J, with 13 bases in between.

This clonotype was counted a few times. The chain links TRBV11-2 to TRBJ2-7; TRBD1 matches 10 bases. The CDR3 has 14 amino acids. The junction had 4 bases not matched to a gene; V was cut back by 5 bases and J by 3 bases. Germline CDR1 is SGHAT and CDR2 is FQNNGV. CDR3 nucleotide sequence: TGTGCCAGCAGCGTAGGACAGGGGGACTACGAGCAGTACTTC. This sequence encodes CASSVGQGDYEQYF.

This clonotype was found many times. V and J are TRBV27 and TRBJ2-7, with TRBD1 matching over 9 bases. V was pared by 4 bases and J by 1 base, with 5 bases of the junction left unmatched. Germline assignment: CDR1 MNHEY and CDR2 SMNVEV (reference sequence). The CDR3 contains 15 residues. As DNA, the CDR3 is TGTGCCAGCAGTTCGGACAGGGGAAATTCCTACGAGCAGTACTTC. This translates into CASSSDRGNSYEQYF.